This T cell receptor beta chain was identified in a study of cytomegalovirus exposure and HLA in healthy donors. Background on the study: Roughly 80 million unique TCRs from HLA-typed donors were held in an early data release. Of fewer than 450 genotyped donors, approximately 84% clustered with self-reported Caucasian donors.

Unrecorded immune exposures were likely, despite nominal health at sampling. The study's findings and limits: Prediction of most subjects' HLA-A and HLA-B alleles by TCR beta sequences was reportedly accurate.

PCR primers comprised 60 Vbeta and 13 Jbeta primers. Clones were sequenced by immunoSEQ multiplex PCR, and TCRdb holds only the in-frame ones, with some missing. The sample carries around 94,000 clones, about three quarters recorded once. Trimming at V came to 5 bases and at J to 7 bases, leaving 8 bases not matched to a gene. CDR1 and CDR2 (germline): MNHEY, SMNVEV (reference sequence). The CDR3 extends over 15 amino acids. A word on this clone: The antigen remains unidentified.

This chain connects TRBV27 to TRBJ2-1; 10 bases match TRBD2. The sample was PBMCs. The TCR was taken from a male donor in good health and CMV-seropositive. Here the CDR3 DNA reads TGTGCCAGCAGTCCTCAGCGGGAGGGCCTGAATGAGCAGTTCTTC. This encodes CASSPQREGLNEQFF.